The 10 T cell receptor beta chains reported below all come from one sample, sequenced in a study of cytomegalovirus exposure and HLA in healthy donors. Assay used: immunoSEQ multiplex PCR; TCRdb lists only in-frame clones, some missing. The sample contains around 150,000 clones, about 80% of which appear only once. Sequencing was carried out using PBMCs. The receptors originated from a man aged 25-45 years in good health and CMV-seropositive.

The gene calls are TRBV2 and TRBJ2-7, with D unresolved. The V gene lost 7 bases and the J gene lost 2 bases, with 15 bases spanning the gap. The CDR3 totals 14 residues. The germline V gene encodes CDR1 SNHLY and CDR2 FYNNEI. This CDR3 is CASTFPSGPYEQYF. The CDR3 nucleotides are TGTGCCAGCACCTTCCCGTCGGGTCCCTACGAGCAGTACTTC.

As DNA, the CDR3 is TGTGCCAGCAGTGAGACAGGGGTCACTGAAGCTTTCTTT. Protein product: CASSETGVTEAFF. V is TRBV25-1 and J is TRBJ1-1; 8 bases match TRBD1. This CDR3 is 13 amino acids long. Germline trimming cut 3 bases from V and 4 bases from J; bases unmatched to any gene: 1. CDR1 and CDR2 from the germline V gene are MGHDK and SYGVNS. The variable domain in full, with the rest retrieved from reference TRBV25-1 and TRBJ1-1, is EADIYQTPRYLVIGTGKKITLECSQTMGHDKMYWYQQDPGMELHLIHYSYGVNSTEKGDLSSESTVSRIRTEHFPLTLESARPSHTSQYLCASSETGVTEAFFGQGTRLTVV.

This chain links TRBV7-2 with TRBJ2-7, with 7 nucleotides matching TRBD1. The J segment lost 2 bases and the V segment lost 5 bases, leaving 3 bases of the junction unmatched. The CDR3 consists of 13 residues. CDR1 is SGHTA, CDR2 FQGNSA, per germline. In nucleotides, the CDR3 is TGTGCCAGCAGCCGACAGGGAGCCTACGAGCAGTACTTC. This sequence encodes CASSRQGAYEQYF.

J is TRBJ2-1 and V is TRBV6-1; D is perhaps TRBD1 (6 bases). Trimming removed 1 base at V and 8 bases at J, with 18 bases between. Germline CDR1 MNHNS, CDR2 SASEGT. The CDR3 runs to 16 residues. CDR3 residues: CASSEERDRSGDEQFF. CDR3 nucleotide sequence: TGTGCCAGCAGTGAAGAGAGAGACAGGTCTGGCGATGAGCAGTTCTTC.

J is TRBJ1-2 and V is TRBV9, with D hard to call. The CDR3 sequence is 13 residues long. The ends were cut back, 6 bases at V and 0 bases at J, with 9 bases in the middle. Per germline, CDR1 SGDLS and CDR2 YYNGEE. The CDR3 spells CASNSGANYGYTF. The CDR3 nucleotides are TGTGCCAGCAACAGCGGGGCTAACTATGGCTACACCTTC.

The gene calls are TRBV5-6 and TRBJ1-1, with TRBD1 identical over 8 bases. With V trimmed by 4 bases and J by 6 bases, 8 bases remained unmatched. CDR1 SGHDT and CDR2 YYEEEE come from the germline V gene. The CDR3 covers 14 residues. The CDR3 DNA reads TGTGCCAGCAGCGTTGACAGGGGAGGCGCTGAAGCTTTCTTT. It yields the protein CASSVDRGGAEAFF.

The V call is TRBV5-1, the J call TRBJ2-1; 8 nucleotides line up with TRBD2. Germline V lookup: CDR1 SGHRS, CDR2 YFSETQ. The CDR3 is made up of 14 amino acids. J was trimmed by 7 bases and V by 0 bases; bases with no gene match: 3. CDR3: CASSLGGTRNEQFF. CDR3 nucleotides: TGCGCCAGCAGCTTGGGGGGGACTAGGAATGAGCAGTTCTTC.

The genes are TRBV7-2 and TRBJ2-1, with 7 positions matching TRBD1. This CDR3 region has 14 residues. CDR1 is SGHTA, CDR2 FQGNSA, per germline. V shed 3 bases and J 8 bases; nucleotides not matched to a gene: 7. This chain's CDR3 is CASSFTGVYDEQFF. In nucleotides, the CDR3 is TGTGCCAGCAGCTTCACAGGGGTATATGATGAGCAGTTCTTC.

The gene calls are TRBV6-5 and TRBJ1-1; D unclear. This CDR3 spans 12 amino acids. The germline gives CDR1 MNHEY, CDR2 SVGAGI. V gave up 8 bases and J gave up 5 bases, with 12 bases separating them. The CDR3 DNA sequence: TGTGCCAGCGGTAGGCGGCTGACTGAAGCTTTCTTT. This encodes CASGRRLTEAFF.

This clone came up once. The rearrangement links TRBV5-6 to TRBJ1-1, with no clear D. With 4 bases removed from V and 6 bases from J, the gap between germline ends came to 16 bases. The CDR3 spans 14 residues. Germline V gene lookup returns CDR1 SGHDT and CDR2 YYEEEE. The CDR3: CASSIMILNSEAFF. In nucleotides, the CDR3 is TGTGCCAGCAGCATTATGATACTTAATTCTGAAGCTTTCTTT.